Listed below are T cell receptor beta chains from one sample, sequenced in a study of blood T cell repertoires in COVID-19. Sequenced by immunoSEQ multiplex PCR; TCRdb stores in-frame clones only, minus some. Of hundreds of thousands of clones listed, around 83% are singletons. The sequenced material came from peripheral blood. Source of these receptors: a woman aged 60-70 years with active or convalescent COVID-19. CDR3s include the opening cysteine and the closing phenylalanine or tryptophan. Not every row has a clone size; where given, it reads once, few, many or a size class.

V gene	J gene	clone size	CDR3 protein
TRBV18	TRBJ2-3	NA	CASSPPSGRDTQYF
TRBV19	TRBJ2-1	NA	CASSLRASGDSYNEQFF
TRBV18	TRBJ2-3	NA	CASSPGLAGDTDTQYF
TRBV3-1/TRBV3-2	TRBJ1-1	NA	CASSYQGGNTEAFF
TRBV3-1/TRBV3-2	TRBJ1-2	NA	CASSQRGGRGYTF
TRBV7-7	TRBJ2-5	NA	CASSTDRGRETQYF
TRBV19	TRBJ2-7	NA	CASSISTGASYEQYF
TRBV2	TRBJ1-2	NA	CASSERQGYGYTF
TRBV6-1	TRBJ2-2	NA	CASSELTPPNTGELFF
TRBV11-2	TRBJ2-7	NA	CASSFRQGSYEQYF
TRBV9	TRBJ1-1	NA	CASSPTSQGNTEAFF
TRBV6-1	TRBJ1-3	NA	CASSEAAGNTIYF
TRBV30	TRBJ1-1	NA	CAWSVMGAQAFF
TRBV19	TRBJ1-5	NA	CASSMSLIGGLFGFNQPQHF
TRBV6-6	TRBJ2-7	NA	CASSYSMGQGIVEQYF
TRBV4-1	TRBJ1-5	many	CASSQVGPEQPQHF
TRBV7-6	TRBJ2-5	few	CASSSLTGARETQYF
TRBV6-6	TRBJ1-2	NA	CASSGPGTAQGYTF
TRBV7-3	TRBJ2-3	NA	CASSRDTTGTDTQYF
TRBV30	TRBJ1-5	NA	CAWSPERNQPQHF
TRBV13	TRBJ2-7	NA	CASSRIAGQGSYEQYF
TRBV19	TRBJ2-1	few	CASSMFSGGARNEQFF
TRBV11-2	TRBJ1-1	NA	CASSLGENTEAFF
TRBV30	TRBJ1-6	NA	CAWTRTGDSPLHF
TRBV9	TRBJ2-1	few	CASSPGGGPYNEQFF
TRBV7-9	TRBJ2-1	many	CASSGQKGNTGSYNEQFF
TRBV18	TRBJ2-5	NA	CASSPAGLAGGSPQETQYF
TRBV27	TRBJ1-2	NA	CASSLNIGGRGYTF
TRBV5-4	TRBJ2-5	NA	CASSPKGAQETQYF
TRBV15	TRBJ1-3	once	CATSTPGANTIYF
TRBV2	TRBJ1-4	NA	CASSLQGAREKLFF
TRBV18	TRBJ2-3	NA	CASSPPASGGGTDTQYF
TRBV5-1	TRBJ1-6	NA	CASSSLGGDNSPLHF
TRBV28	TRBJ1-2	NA	CASSPSGAHYGYTF
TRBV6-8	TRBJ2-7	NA	CASGTPHSYEQYF
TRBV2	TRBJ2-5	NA	CASTGVFPETQYF
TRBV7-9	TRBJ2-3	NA	CASSFPIAGGQTDTQYF
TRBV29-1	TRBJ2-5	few	CSVEQGAEETQYF
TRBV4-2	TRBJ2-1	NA	CASSQARGAAYNEQFF
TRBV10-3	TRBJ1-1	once	CAISETPRTGAMNTEAFF
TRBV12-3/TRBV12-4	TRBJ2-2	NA	CATRGANTGELFF
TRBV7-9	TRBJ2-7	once	CASSLWVGANEQYF
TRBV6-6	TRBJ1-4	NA	CASSFRQGAAAEKLFF
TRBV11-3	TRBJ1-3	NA	CASSLFRGSGNTIYF
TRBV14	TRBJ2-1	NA	CASSLEWDSGGRYNEQFF
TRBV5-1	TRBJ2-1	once	CASSLSERGGSGVDEQFF
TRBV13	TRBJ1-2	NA	CASSSLLGADYGYTF
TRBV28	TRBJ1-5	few	CASRLAGVGNQPQHF
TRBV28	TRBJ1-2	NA	CASSPTGNYGYTF